This TCR beta chain appears in the sequencing data of a study of T cells in localized non-small cell lung cancer. TCRdb's copy holds only in-frame clones and misses some; the assay was immunoSEQ multiplex PCR. The sample carries 35,000 to 50,000 clones, around 79% recorded once. Trimming took off 6 bases at V and 6 bases at J, with 15 bases between the two ends. This CDR3 spans 15 amino acids. Germline CDR1 SNHLY, CDR2 FYNNEI. The chain carries TRBV2 and TRBJ1-6; D unresolved. The origin of this receptor is a woman between 40 and 69 years old with stage II squamous cell lung carcinoma. Sequenced material: PBMCs, taken before any cancer treatment. Here the CDR3 reads CASRVADPANSPLHF. The CDR3 nucleotides read TGTGCCAGCAGGGTGGCAGATCCCGCTAATTCACCCCTCCACTTT.